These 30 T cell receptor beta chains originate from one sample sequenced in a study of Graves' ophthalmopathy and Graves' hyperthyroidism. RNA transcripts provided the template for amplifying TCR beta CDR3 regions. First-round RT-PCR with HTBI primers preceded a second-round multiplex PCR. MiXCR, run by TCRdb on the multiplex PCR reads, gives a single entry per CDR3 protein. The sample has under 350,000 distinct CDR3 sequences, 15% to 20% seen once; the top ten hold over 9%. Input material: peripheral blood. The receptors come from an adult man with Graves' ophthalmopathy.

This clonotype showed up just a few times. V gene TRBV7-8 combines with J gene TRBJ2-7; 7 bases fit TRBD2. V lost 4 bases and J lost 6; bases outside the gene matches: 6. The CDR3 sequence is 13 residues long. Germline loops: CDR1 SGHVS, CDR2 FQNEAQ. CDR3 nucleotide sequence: TGTGCCAGCAGCTCGCGGGAGCAGGGCGAGCAGTACTTC. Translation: CASSSREQGEQYF.

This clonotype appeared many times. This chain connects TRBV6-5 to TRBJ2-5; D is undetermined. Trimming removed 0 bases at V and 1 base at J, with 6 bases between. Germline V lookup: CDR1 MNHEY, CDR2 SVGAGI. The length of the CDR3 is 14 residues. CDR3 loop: CASSYSRTQETQYF. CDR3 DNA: TGTGCCAGCAGTTACTCCCGGACCCAAGAGACCCAGTACTTC.

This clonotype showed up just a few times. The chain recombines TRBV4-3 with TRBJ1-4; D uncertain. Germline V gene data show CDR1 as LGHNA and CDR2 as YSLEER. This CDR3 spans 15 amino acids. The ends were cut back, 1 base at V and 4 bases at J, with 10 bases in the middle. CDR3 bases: TGCGCCAGCAGCCAAGCCGTCAGGCGTAATGAAAAACTGTTTTTT. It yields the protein CASSQAVRRNEKLFF.

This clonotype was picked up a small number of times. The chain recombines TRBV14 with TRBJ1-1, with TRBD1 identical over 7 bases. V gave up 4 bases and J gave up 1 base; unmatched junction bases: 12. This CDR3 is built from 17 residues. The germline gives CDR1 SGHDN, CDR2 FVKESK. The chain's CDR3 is CASSPRQGTRTNTEAFF. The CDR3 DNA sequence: TGTGCCAGCAGCCCTAGACAGGGTACGAGGACGAACACTGAAGCTTTCTTT.

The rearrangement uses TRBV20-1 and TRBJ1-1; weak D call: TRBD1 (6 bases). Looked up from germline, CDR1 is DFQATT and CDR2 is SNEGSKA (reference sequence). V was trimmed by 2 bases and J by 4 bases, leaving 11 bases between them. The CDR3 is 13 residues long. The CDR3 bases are TGCAGTGCTAGAAGGGGGATCGGCACTGAAGCTTTCTTT. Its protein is CSARRGIGTEAFF.

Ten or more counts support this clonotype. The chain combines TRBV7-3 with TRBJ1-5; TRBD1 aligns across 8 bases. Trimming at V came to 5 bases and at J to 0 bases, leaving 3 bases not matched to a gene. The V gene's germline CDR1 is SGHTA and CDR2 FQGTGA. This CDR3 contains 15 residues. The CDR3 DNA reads TGTGCCAGCAGCCCGACAGGGGATAGCAATCAGCCCCAGCATTTT. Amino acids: CASSPTGDSNQPQHF.

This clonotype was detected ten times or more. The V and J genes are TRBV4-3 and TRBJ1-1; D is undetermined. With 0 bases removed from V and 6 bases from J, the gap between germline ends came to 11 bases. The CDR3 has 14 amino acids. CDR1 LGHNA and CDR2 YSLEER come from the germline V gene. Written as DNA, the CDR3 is TGCGCCAGCAGCCAAGATGGCACAATCGCTGAAGCTTTCTTT. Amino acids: CASSQDGTIAEAFF.

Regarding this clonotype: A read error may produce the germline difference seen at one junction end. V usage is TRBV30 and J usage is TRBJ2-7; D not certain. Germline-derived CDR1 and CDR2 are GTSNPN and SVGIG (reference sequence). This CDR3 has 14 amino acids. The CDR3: CAWSKVLDIIEQSF. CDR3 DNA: TGTGCCTGGAGTAAAGTGCTGGATATCATCGAGCAGTCCTTC.

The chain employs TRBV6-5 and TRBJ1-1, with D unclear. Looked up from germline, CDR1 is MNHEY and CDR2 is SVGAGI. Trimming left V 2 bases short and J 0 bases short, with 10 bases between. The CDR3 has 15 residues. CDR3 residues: CASSYDAEMNTEAFF. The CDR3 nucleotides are TGTGCCAGCAGTTACGACGCGGAAATGAACACTGAAGCTTTCTTT.

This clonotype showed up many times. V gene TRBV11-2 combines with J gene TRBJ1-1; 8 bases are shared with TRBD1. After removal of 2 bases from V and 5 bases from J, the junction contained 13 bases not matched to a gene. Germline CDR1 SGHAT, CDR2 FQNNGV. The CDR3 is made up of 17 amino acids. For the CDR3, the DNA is TGTGCCAGCAGCTTATTCCCCCCAGGGGGCGGTATTACTGAAGCTTTCTTT. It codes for CASSLFPPGGGITEAFF. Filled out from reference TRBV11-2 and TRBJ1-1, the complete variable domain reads EAGVAQSPRYKIIEKRQSVAFWCNPISGHATLYWYQQILGQGPKLLIQFQNNGVVDDSQLPKDRFSAERLKGVDSTLKIQPAKLEDSAVYLCASSLFPPGGGITEAFFGQGTRLTVV.

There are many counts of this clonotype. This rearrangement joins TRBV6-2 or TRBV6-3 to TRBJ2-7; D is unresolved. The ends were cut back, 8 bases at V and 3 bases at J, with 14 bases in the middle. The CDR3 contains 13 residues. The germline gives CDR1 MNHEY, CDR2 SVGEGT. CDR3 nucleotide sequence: TGTGCCAGCGGCCGAACGGAACACTACGAGCAGTACTTC. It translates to CASGRTEHYEQYF.

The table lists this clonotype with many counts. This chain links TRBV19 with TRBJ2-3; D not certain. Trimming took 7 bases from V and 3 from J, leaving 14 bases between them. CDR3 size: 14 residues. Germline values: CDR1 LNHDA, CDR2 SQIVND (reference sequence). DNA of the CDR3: TGTGCCAGTACCAAAGGCCCCGGGACAGATACGCAGTATTTT. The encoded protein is CASTKGPGTDTQYF.

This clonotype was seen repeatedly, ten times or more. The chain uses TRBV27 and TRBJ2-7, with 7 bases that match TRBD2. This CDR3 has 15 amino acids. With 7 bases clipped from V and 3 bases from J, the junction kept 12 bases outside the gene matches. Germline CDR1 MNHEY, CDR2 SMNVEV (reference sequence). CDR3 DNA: TGTGCCAGCACTCCTTTGGGGGAGGGGCTCTACGAGCAGTACTTC. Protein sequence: CASTPLGEGLYEQYF.

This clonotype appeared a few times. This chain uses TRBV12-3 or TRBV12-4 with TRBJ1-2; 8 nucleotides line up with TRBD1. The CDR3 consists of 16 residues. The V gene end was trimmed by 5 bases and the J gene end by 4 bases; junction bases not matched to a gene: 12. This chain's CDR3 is CASSMGTGGITYGYTF. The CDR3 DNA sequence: TGTGCCAGCAGTATGGGGACAGGCGGGATTACCTATGGCTACACCTTC.

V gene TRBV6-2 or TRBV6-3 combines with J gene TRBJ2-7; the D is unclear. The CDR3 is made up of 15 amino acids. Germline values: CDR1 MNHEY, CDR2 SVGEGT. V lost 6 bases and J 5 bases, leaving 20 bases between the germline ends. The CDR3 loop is CASRRGDSSYNEQYF. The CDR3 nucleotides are TGTGCCAGCAGACGAGGTGATAGCTCCTACAACGAGCAGTACTTC.

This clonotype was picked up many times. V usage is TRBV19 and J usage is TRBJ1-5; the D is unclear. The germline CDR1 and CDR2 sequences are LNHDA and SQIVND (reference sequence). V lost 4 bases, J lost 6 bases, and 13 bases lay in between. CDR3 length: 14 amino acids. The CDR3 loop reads CASSKWGVSQPQHF. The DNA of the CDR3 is TGTGCCAGTAGTAAGTGGGGTGTGAGTCAGCCCCAGCATTTT.

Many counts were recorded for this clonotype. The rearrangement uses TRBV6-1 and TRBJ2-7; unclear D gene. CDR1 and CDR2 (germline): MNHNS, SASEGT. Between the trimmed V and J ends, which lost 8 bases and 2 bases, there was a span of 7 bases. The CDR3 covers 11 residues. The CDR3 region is CASGKTYEQYF. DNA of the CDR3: TGTGCCAGCGGCAAAACCTACGAGCAGTACTTC.

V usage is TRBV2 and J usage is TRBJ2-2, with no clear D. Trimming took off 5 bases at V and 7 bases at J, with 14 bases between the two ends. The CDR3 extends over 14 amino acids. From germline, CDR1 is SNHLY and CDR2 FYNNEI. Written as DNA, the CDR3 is TGTGCCAGCAGTCTTACCTCCGGTGGCGGGGAGCTGTTTTTT. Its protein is CASSLTSGGGELFF.

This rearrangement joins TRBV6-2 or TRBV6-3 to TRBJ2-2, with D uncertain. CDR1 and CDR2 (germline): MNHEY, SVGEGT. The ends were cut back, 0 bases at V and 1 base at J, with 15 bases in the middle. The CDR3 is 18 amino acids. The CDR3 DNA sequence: TGTGCCAGCAGTTACTCGAACTCCGGTCCGGAGAACACCGGGGAGCTGTTTTTT. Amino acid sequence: CASSYSNSGPENTGELFF.

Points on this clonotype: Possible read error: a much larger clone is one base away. This CDR3 is CASSYGGGEQYF. The CDR3 coding sequence is TGTGCCAGCAGTTACGGGGGTGGGGAGCAGTACTTC. The gene calls are TRBV6-5 and TRBJ2-7; perhaps D is TRBD1 or TRBD2 (5 bases each). CDR3 length: 12 residues. The V and J ends lost 2 bases and 7 bases respectively, with 9 bases between them. Germline CDR1 reads MNHEY; CDR2 reads SVGAGI.

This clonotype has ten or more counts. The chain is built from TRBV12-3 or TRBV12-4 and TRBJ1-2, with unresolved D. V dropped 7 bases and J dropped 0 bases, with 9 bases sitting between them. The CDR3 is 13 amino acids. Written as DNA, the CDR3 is TGTGCCAGCACTCAAACGACTAACTATGGCTACACCTTC. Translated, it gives CASTQTTNYGYTF.

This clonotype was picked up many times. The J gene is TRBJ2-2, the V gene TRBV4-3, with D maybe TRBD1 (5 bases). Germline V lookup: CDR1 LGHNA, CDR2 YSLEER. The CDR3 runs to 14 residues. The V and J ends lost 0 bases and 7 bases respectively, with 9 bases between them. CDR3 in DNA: TGCGCCAGCAGCCAAGATCGACAGCTCGGGGAGCTGTTTTTT. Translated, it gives CASSQDRQLGELFF.

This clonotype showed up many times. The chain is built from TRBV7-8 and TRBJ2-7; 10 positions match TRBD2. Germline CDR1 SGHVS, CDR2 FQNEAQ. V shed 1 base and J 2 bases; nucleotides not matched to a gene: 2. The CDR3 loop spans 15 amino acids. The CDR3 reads CASSLVAGGTYEQYF. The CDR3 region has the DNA TGTGCCAGCAGCTTAGTAGCGGGAGGCACCTACGAGCAGTACTTC.

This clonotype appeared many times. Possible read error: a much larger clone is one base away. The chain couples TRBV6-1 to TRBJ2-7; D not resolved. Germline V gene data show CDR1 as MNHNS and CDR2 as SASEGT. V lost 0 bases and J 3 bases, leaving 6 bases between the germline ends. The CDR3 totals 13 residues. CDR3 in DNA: TGTGCCAGCAGTGAAGCCGCCGGCTACGAGCAGTACTTC. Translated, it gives CASSEAAGYEQYF.

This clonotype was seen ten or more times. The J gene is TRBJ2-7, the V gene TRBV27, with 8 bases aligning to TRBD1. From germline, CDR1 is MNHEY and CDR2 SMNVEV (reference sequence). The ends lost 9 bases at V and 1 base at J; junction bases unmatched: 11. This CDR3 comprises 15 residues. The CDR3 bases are TGTGCCAGTAGTCTTGGACAGGGATATTCCTACGAGCAGTACTTC. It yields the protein CASSLGQGYSYEQYF.

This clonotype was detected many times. DNA of the CDR3: TGTGCCAGCAGCCCCGAGGGGCGGCGGGATCAGCCCCAGCATTTT. It is translated as CASSPEGRRDQPQHF. The chain recombines TRBV7-9 with TRBJ1-5; possible D gene TRBD1, 5 bases. This CDR3 has 15 residues. Germline V CDR1 and CDR2: SEHNR, FQNEAQ (reference sequence). The V and J ends lost 5 bases and 5 bases respectively, with 16 bases between them.

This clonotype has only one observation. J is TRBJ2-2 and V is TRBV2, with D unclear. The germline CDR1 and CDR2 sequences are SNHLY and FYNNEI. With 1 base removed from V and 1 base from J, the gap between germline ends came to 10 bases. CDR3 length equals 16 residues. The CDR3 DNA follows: TGTGCCAGCAGTGAAGTACACCCGGAGAACACCGGGGAGCTGTTTTTT. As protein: CASSEVHPENTGELFF. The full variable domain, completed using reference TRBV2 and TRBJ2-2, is EPEVTQTPSHQVTQMGQEVILRCVPISNHLYFYWYRQILGQKVEFLVSFYNNEISEKSEIFDDQFSVERPDGSNFTLKIRSTKLEDSAMYFCASSEVHPENTGELFFGEGSRLTVL.

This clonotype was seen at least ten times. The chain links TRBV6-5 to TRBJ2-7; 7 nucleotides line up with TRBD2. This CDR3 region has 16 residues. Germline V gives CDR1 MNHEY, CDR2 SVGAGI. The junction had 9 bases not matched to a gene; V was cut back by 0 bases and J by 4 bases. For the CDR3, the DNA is TGTGCCAGCAGTTACTCTAGTGGCGGGAGAGGTTACGAGCAGTACTTC. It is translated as CASSYSSGGRGYEQYF.

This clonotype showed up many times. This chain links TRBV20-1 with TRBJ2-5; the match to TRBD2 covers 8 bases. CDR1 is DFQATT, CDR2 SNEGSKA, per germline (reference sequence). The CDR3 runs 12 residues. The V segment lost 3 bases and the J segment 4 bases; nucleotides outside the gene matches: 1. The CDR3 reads CSASGRAETQYF. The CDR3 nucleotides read TGCAGTGCTAGCGGGAGGGCAGAGACCCAGTACTTC.

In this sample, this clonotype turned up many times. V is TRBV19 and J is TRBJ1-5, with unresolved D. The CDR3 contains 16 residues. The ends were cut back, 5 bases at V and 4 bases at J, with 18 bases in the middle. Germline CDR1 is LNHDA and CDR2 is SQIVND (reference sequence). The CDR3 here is CASSFASRGLNQPQHF. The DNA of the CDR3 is TGTGCCAGTAGTTTTGCCTCCCGGGGTTTAAATCAGCCCCAGCATTTT. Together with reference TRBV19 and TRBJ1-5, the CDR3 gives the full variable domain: DGGITQSPKYLFRKEGQNVTLSCEQNLNHDAMYWYRQDPGQGLRLIYYSQIVNDFQKGDIAEGYSVSREKKESFPLTVTSAQKNPTAFYLCASSFASRGLNQPQHFGDGTRLSIL.